This entry features one T cell receptor beta chain sequence. Here immunoSEQ multiplex PCR was the method, and the copy in TCRdb shows in-frame clones only, minus some. The sample consists of approximately 88,000 clones, about four fifths of them appearing once. Per the germline V gene, CDR1 is SGHRS and CDR2 is YFSETQ. J gave up 15 bases and V 4 bases, and 11 bases lay outside the gene matches. The CDR3 contains 14 residues. This record comes from a study of blood T cell repertoires in COVID-19. The receptor comes from a man aged 65 to 79 with COVID-19, enrolled during active disease. The chain couples TRBV5-1 to TRBJ1-6; 9 nucleotides match TRBD1. Sequenced sample: peripheral blood. For the CDR3, the DNA is TGCGCCAGCAGCAATGGACAGGGGATCCCAATCCTCCACTTT. As protein: CASSNGQGIPILHF.